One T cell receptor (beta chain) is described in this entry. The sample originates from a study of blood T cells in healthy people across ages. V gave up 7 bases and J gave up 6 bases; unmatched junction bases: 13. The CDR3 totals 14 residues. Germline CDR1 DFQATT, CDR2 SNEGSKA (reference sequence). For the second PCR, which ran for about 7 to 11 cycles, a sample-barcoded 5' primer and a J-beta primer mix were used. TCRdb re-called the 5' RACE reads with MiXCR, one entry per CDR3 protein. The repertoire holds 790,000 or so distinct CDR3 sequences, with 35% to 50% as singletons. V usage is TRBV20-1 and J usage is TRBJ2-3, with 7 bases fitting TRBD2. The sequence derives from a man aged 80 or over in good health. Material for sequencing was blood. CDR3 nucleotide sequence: TGCAGTGGTTTCGGCGGGAGTGGGGTGGATACGCAGTATTTT. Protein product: CSGFGGSGVDTQYF.